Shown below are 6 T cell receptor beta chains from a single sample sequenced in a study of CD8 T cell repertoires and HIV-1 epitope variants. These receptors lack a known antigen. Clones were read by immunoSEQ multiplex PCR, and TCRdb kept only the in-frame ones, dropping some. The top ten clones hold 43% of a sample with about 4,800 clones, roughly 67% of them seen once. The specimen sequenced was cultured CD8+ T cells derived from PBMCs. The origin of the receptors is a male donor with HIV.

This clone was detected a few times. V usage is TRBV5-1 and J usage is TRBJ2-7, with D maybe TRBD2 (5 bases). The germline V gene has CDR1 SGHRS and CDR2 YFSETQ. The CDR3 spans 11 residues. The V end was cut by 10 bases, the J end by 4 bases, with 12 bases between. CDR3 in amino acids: CASRGGYEQYF. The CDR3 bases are TGCGCCTCCCGCGGCGGGTACGAGCAGTACTTC.

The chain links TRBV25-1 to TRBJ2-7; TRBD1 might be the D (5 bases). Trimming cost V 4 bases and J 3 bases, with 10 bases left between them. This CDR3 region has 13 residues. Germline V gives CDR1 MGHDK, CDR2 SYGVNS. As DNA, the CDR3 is TGTGCCAGCAGTGGACAGAGCTTCTACGAGCAGTACTTC. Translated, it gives CASSGQSFYEQYF.

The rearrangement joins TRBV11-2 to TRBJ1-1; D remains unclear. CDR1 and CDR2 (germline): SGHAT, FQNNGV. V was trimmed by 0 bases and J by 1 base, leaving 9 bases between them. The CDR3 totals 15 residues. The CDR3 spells CASSLDRWENTEAFF. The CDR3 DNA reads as TGTGCCAGCAGCTTAGATCGATGGGAGAACACTGAAGCTTTCTTT.

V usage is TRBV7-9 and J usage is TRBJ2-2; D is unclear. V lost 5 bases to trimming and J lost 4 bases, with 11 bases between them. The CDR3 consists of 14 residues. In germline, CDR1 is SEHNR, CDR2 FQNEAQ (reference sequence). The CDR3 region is CASSPDGFTGELFF. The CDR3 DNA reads TGTGCCAGCAGCCCGGACGGTTTCACCGGGGAGCTGTTTTTT.

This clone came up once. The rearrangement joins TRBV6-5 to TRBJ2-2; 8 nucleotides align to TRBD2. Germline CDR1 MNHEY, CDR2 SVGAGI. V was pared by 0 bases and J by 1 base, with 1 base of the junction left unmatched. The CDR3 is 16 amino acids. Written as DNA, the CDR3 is TGTGCCAGCAGTTACTCGGCGGGGGGGAACACCGGGGAGCTGTTTTTT. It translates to CASSYSAGGNTGELFF.

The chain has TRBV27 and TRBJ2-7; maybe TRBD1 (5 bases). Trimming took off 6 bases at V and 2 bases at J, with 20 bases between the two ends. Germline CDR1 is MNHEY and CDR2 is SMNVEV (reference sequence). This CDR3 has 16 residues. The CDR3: CASRFLTGGQAYEQYF. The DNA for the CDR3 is TGTGCCAGCAGATTCCTAACAGGCGGCCAGGCCTACGAGCAGTACTTC.